Below, 13 T cell receptor beta chains from the same sample are listed, as sequenced in a study of cytomegalovirus exposure and HLA in healthy donors (dated by TCRdb to about 2017). Library generation was performed with the immunoSEQ multiplex PCR assay. A mixture of 60 forward primers for TCR Vbeta segments and 13 reverse primers for TCR Jbeta segments was used in the multiplex PCR. The source is immuneACCESS, and TCRdb retained only in-frame sequences with V and J called. Part of the clones is not carried over; for the studies checked, unresolved V genes explain less than half of this, and the remainder is unexplained. The sample contains 150,000 or so clones, approximately 75% of them found a single time. Of the sample, 2.8% falls within the top ten clones. The sample was PBMCs. These receptors came from a young man in good health and CMV-seronegative.

This rearrangement joins TRBV4-2 to TRBJ1-6, with a possible D match to TRBD1 (5 bases). Per germline, CDR1 LGHNA and CDR2 YNFKEQ. V lost 5 bases to trimming and J lost 6 bases, with 11 bases between them. CDR3 length: 14 amino acids. The chain's CDR3 is CASSSGGTNSPLHF. For the CDR3, the DNA is TGTGCCAGCAGCTCTGGGGGGACTAATTCACCCCTCCACTTT.

The chain uses TRBV7-2 and TRBJ2-3; tentatively, D is TRBD2 (6 bases). This CDR3 has 13 residues. The V and J ends lost 5 bases and 2 bases respectively, with 8 bases between them. Germline V gene data show CDR1 as SGHTA and CDR2 as FQGNSA. The CDR3 nucleotides are TGTGCCAGCAGCCCGGGAGACACAGATACGCAGTATTTT. Residues: CASSPGDTDTQYF.

CDR3 sequence: CASSLGQGGIDTQYF. The CDR3 region has the DNA TGCGCCAGCAGCTTGGGACAGGGGGGAATAGATACGCAGTATTTT. The chain carries TRBV5-1 and TRBJ2-3; 9 bases align to TRBD1. CDR1 and CDR2 from the germline V gene are SGHRS and YFSETQ. CDR3 length equals 15 residues. The V gene end was trimmed by 0 bases and the J gene end by 5 bases; junction bases not matched to a gene: 4. Complete variable domain (other parts from reference TRBV5-1 and TRBJ2-3): KAGVTQTPRYLIKTRGQQVTLSCSPISGHRSVSWYQQTPGQGLQFLFEYFSETQRNKGNFPGRFSGRQFSNSRSEMNVSTLELGDSALYLCASSLGQGGIDTQYFGPGTRLTVL.

The rearrangement joins TRBV6-1 to TRBJ1-1, with D possibly TRBD1 on 6 matching bases. Germline CDR1 is MNHNS and CDR2 is SASEGT. This CDR3 contains 17 residues. Trimming cost V 3 bases and J 4 bases, with 21 bases left between them. DNA of the CDR3: TGTGCCAGCAGTGAGTCAGGGGTTCTGTTTAGGTCCACTGAAGCTTTCTTT. Amino acid sequence: CASSESGVLFRSTEAFF.

The chain couples TRBV5-1 to TRBJ1-1, with D maybe TRBD1 (6 bases). This CDR3 comprises 13 residues. The V gene lost 0 bases and the J gene lost 8 bases, with 11 bases spanning the gap. Looked up from germline, CDR1 is SGHRS and CDR2 is YFSETQ. In nucleotides, the CDR3 is TGCGCCAGCAGCTTGGGGACAGACTTAGAAGCTTTCTTT. It codes for CASSLGTDLEAFF.

The V call is TRBV28, the J call TRBJ2-7; D possibly corresponds to TRBD1 (6 bases). V was shortened by 4 bases and J by 0 bases, with 13 bases between the two germline ends. The CDR3 spans 15 residues. The germline CDR1 and CDR2 sequences are MDHEN and SYDVKM. This CDR3 reads CASSSAQDSSYEQYV. Here the CDR3 DNA reads TGTGCCAGCAGTTCAGCCCAGGACAGCTCCTACGAGCAGTACGTC.

The CDR3, as DNA: TGCGCCAGCAGTGAGTCGGGGCAGGATCAGCCCCAGCATTTT. Residues: CASSESGQDQPQHF. This sequence joins TRBV10-1 and TRBJ1-5; D might be TRBD1 (5 bases). Germline CDR1 and CDR2: WNHNN and SYGVQD (reference sequence). With 0 bases removed from V and 5 bases from J, the gap between germline ends came to 8 bases. The CDR3 runs 14 residues.

This clone was seen more than once but under ten times. The chain joins TRBV7-8 to TRBJ2-3; D gene uncertain. The germline V gene has CDR1 SGHVS and CDR2 FQNEAQ. Trimming left V 1 base short and J 0 bases short, with 11 bases between. This CDR3 is built from 16 residues. This CDR3 reads CASSLGLAPSTDTQYF. CDR3 nucleotides: TGTGCCAGCAGCTTAGGTTTAGCACCGAGCACAGATACGCAGTATTTT.

Notes on this clone: At one of its ends the junction is not consistent with the germline gene, which may arise from a read error. The genes are TRBV5-1 and TRBJ1-4, with 8 bases matching TRBD1. Per germline, CDR1 SGHRS and CDR2 YFSETQ. The CDR3 length is 15 residues. The CDR3 reads CASSLLGQGNGKLFF. The CDR3 coding sequence is TGCGCCAGCAGCTTGTTAGGACAGGGAAATGGAAAACTGTTTTTT.

CDR3 sequence: CASSAGDWGANVLTF. DNA for the CDR3: TGTGCCAGCAGCGCAGGGGATTGGGGGGCCAACGTCCTGACTTTC. The chain uses TRBV9 and TRBJ2-6; weak D call: TRBD1 (6 bases). Looked up from germline, CDR1 is SGDLS and CDR2 is YYNGEE. CDR3 size: 15 residues. Between the trimmed V and J ends, which lost 3 bases and 4 bases, there was a span of 11 bases.

This clone has only a few counts. This chain links TRBV15 with TRBJ1-4; unclear D gene. There are 15 residues in the CDR3. Germline CDR1 reads LNHNV; CDR2 reads YYDKDF (reference sequence). V lost 5 bases to trimming and J lost 8 bases, with 18 bases between them. DNA of the CDR3: TGTGCCACCAGCCCTAATGGCAGAAGGGAGGAAAAACTGTTTTTT. Residues: CATSPNGRREEKLFF.

The chain recombines TRBV10-3 with TRBJ1-3, with D maybe TRBD1 (5 bases). The CDR3 is 12 residues long. The ends were cut back, 3 bases at V and 8 bases at J, with 8 bases in the middle. Looked up from germline, CDR1 is ENHRY and CDR2 is SYGVKD. CDR3: CAISDRADTIYF. The DNA of the CDR3 is TGTGCCATCAGTGACAGGGCGGACACCATATATTTT.

V and J are TRBV10-3 and TRBJ2-7, with 9 bases fitting TRBD2. In germline, CDR1 is ENHRY, CDR2 SYGVKD. This CDR3 has 14 amino acids. The junction had 8 bases not matched to a gene; V was cut back by 6 bases and J by 5 bases. The CDR3 loop is CAIRAPSGGNEQYF. Written as DNA, the CDR3 is TGTGCCATCAGGGCCCCGAGCGGGGGGAACGAGCAGTACTTC.